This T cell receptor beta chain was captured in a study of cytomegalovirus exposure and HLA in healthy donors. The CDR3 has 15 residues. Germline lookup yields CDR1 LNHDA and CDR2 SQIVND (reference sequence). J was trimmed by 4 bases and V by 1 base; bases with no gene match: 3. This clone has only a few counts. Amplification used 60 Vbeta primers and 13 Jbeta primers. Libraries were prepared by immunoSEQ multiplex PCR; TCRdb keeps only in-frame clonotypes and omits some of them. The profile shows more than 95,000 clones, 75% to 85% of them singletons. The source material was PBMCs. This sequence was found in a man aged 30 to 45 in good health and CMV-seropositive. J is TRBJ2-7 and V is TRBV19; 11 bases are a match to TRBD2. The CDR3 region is CASSIASGGPYEQYF. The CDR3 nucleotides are TGTGCCAGTAGTATAGCTAGCGGGGGGCCGTACGAGCAGTACTTC.